This T cell receptor beta chain was identified in a study of cytotoxic CD8 clonotypes in ibrutinib-treated CLL (dated by TCRdb to the early 2020s). Study-level background: The cohort was composed of some ten relapsed/refractory and about 16 treatment-naive patients; IGHV unmutated status was identified in some 17 patients. Longitudinal samples were obtainable from about 30% of the roughly 86 participants in the trial. Partial responses were observed in 24 patients and complete responses in 2; after a median follow-up of around 68 months, remission was maintained in roughly 14 patients and progression was observed in some twelve. The response samples were drawn at a median of approximately 12 months into treatment, with a range of about 6 to 40 months. All remission and progressive disease samples were collected while patients were still receiving ibrutinib. On average, each sample yielded hundreds of thousands of productive templates and tens of thousands of productive rearrangements. Cryopreserved peripheral blood mononuclear cells were obtained before treatment, at response, and at either sustained remission or disease progression.

This clone came up a few times. The clone's antigen remains unknown. Per-base qualities were not stored, and no clone one base away is much larger. On a MiSeq, deep resolution sequencing aimed for a depth between 1 in 1 million and 1 in 200,000 T cells, with each clonotype covered approximately 10x on average. TCR beta libraries were generated with the immunoSEQ hsTCRB Kit. Under the source paper's analysis protocol: ImmunoSEQ Data Assistant and ImmunoSEQ Analyzer were used for data analysis, and V, D and J genes were assigned according to IMGT definitions. Clonality, with values ranging from 0 to 1, was calculated as one minus the normalized Shannon entropy of productive rearrangement frequencies. Only overrepresented clonotypes making up at least 0.05% of the repertoire of each patient were included in the public clonotype analysis. About a dozen repertoires from age-matched healthy donors, obtained from immuneACCESS, served as clonality controls. TCRdb took over this immuneACCESS table, retaining in-frame rearrangements with V and J assigned. Such tables are incomplete; in checked studies, under half of the missing clones stem from an unresolved V gene, and the remainder is unexplained. Clonal size and the V and J genes are those of that table, whereas D and trimming came from the DNA. The sample profile shows 40,000 to 50,000 clones; around 60% of them were found once. Approximately 30% of the sample rests with the top ten.

Relative to germline, V is 6 bases shorter and J is 4 bases shorter, with 13 bases between their ends. CDR3 length: 14 amino acids, cysteine to phenylalanine. Kept here is only the CDR3 DNA, which spans 42 bases and is read in frame from base 1. Taken from the germline V gene (reference sequence), the CDR1 and CDR2 loops are LNHDA and SQIVND. Explained via the paper, the time point label denotes: 20 to 25 months on ibrutinib. For TCR beta library preparation, roughly 2 micrograms of genomic DNA was extracted from cryopreserved PBMCs. High-throughput TCR beta sequencing was performed on longitudinal blood samples from CLL patients receiving ibrutinib monotherapy. The patients took part in an open-label, single-center phase 2 trial of ibrutinib monotherapy. Broad study findings and their caveats: An increase in clonality was observed at ibrutinib response, with clonality remaining stable during sustained remission and falling back toward baseline at progression. Sustained-remission and progressing patients did not have matched sampling times, and lymph node repertoires were not examined. Public clonotypes were rare and either contracted or stayed stable during treatment, and the rise in clonality at ibrutinib response reflected the expansion of private clonotypes. At baseline, clonality was higher than in age-matched healthy donors and showed a strong correlation with circulating CD8+ T-cell counts.

The TCR originated in a human donor with chronic lymphocytic leukemia. Here the sequenced sample was PBMCs, taken after 24 months of ibrutinib treatment. The chain is assembled from TRBV19 and TRBJ2-1; TRBD2 might be the D gene, on 6 matching bases. CDR3 loop: CASSPTGTYNEQFF. At the DNA level, the sequence is TGTGCCAGTAGCCCGACCGGGACTTACAATGAGCAGTTCTTC. The CDR3, completed at both ends by the reference TRBV19 and TRBJ2-1 genes, gives the full variable domain DGGITQSPKYLFRKEGQNVTLSCEQNLNHDAMYWYRQDPGQGLRLIYYSQIVNDFQKGDIAEGYSVSREKKESFPLTVTSAQKNPTAFYLCASSPTGTYNEQFFGPGTRLTVL.